This is a list of T cell receptor beta chains from one sample in a study of T cell repertoires in cytomegalovirus infection. MiXCR, run by TCRdb on the reads, gives a single entry per CDR3 protein. The sample lists about 740,000 distinct CDR3 sequences; roughly a third were seen once. Sequencing input: PBMCs. The receptors originated from a human donor in good health (CMV status not recorded). Some clones in this sample may be carry-over from other donors' samples. Each CDR3 is given with its conserved first and last residue. The order of the fields is clone size, V gene, D gene, CDR3 length, J gene, CDR3 protein, CDR3 DNA. A D gene is named only where the DNA matches it firmly. Clone size appears in some rows only: once, few, many, or a class for an expanded clone.

.	TRBV11-1	.	14	TRBJ1-6	CASRERAGNSPLHF	TGTGCCAGCAGGGAAAGAGCCGGCAATTCACCCCTCCACTTT
.	TRBV6-1	.	11	TRBJ1-1	CATFHRVRAFF	TGTGCCACCTTCCACAGGGTACGAGCTTTCTTT
few	TRBV6-1	TRBD1	15	TRBJ1-4	CASRQGQAGGEKLFF	TGTGCCAGCAGACAAGGACAGGCCGGGGGTGAAAAACTGTTTTTT
.	TRBV28	.	14	TRBJ2-7	CASSAPGSSYEQYF	TGTGCCAGCAGTGCGCCCGGATCTTCCTACGAGCAGTACTTC
.	TRBV12-3/TRBV12-4	TRBD2	15	TRBJ2-5	CASKVTSGGGETQYF	TGTGCCAGCAAAGTGACTAGCGGGGGTGGAGAGACCCAGTACTTC
many	TRBV7-2	.	13	TRBJ1-2	CASSRDGRRGYTF	TGTGCCAGCAGTCGGGACGGCCGAAGGGGCTACACCTTC
.	TRBV12-3/TRBV12-4	TRBD1	16	TRBJ1-5	CASRRLGTGSNQPQHF	TGTGCCAGCAGAAGACTTGGGACAGGGAGTAACCAGCCCCAGCATTTT
few	TRBV6-1	.	14	TRBJ2-5	CASSSGTSQETQYF	TGTGCCAGCAGCTCCGGGACCAGCCAAGAGACCCAGTACTTC
once	TRBV13	TRBD2	17	TRBJ2-3	CASSFTPSGGPRDTQYF	TGTGCCAGCAGCTTCACACCCTCGGGAGGGCCGCGAGATACGCAGTATTTT
.	TRBV5-1	TRBD2	12	TRBJ2-7	CASGEGFYEQYF	TGCGCCAGCGGGGAGGGATTCTACGAGCAGTACTTC
few	TRBV5-1	.	14	TRBJ1-5	CASSPTGYDQPQHF	TGCGCCAGCAGCCCCACAGGGTACGATCAGCCCCAGCATTTT
.	TRBV12-3/TRBV12-4	.	13	TRBJ1-4	CASSYRAEEKLFF	TGTGCCAGCAGTTACAGGGCCGAGGAAAAACTGTTTTTT
.	TRBV7-2	TRBD1	16	TRBJ1-2	CASSLRLQGINYGYTF	TGTGCCAGCAGCTTAAGACTACAGGGGATTAACTATGGCTACACCTTC
.	TRBV20-1	.	14	TRBJ1-2	CSSRKGPSPYGYTF	TGCAGTTCTAGAAAGGGACCATCACCATATGGCTACACCTTC
few	TRBV20-1	.	17	TRBJ1-5	CSARDAKPGGSNQPQHF	TGCAGTGCTAGAGATGCCAAGCCGGGGGGAAGCAATCAGCCCCAGCATTTT
once	TRBV19	.	16	TRBJ1-1	CASKRGSGDKNTEAFF	TGTGCCAGTAAAAGGGGCAGCGGGGACAAGAACACTGAAGCTTTCTTT
few	TRBV28	TRBD1	16	TRBJ2-7	CASSFETGTVSYEQYF	TGTGCCAGCAGTTTTGAGACCGGGACAGTCTCCTACGAGCAGTACTTC
few	TRBV12-3/TRBV12-4	.	13	TRBJ1-1	CASSLIQTGKAFF	TGTGCCAGCAGTTTAATTCAAACCGGGAAAGCTTTCTTT
many	TRBV28	.	14	TRBJ2-1	CASGAEVSYNEQFF	TGTGCCAGCGGGGCCGAAGTCTCCTACAATGAGCAGTTCTTC
.	TRBV28	.	18	TRBJ1-2	CASSYRYGEGGQSYGYTF	TGTGCCAGCAGTTATCGATACGGTGAGGGAGGCCAATCCTATGGCTACACCTTC
.	TRBV7-8	TRBD2	15	TRBJ2-7	CASSVGLAGDYEQYF	TGTGCCAGCAGCGTAGGGCTAGCGGGGGACTACGAGCAGTACTTC
few	TRBV6-1	.	15	TRBJ1-3	CASSLQSPSGNTIYF	TGTGCCAGCAGTTTACAGTCCCCCTCTGGAAACACCATATATTTT
.	TRBV6-2/TRBV6-3	TRBD2	13	TRBJ2-7	CASSRTSRREQYF	TGTGCCAGCAGTCGGACTAGCCGTCGGGAGCAGTACTTC
many	TRBV29-1	.	11	TRBJ2-3	CSVLFADTQYF	TGCAGCGTACTCTTCGCAGATACGCAGTATTTT
once	TRBV7-9	.	18	TRBJ1-2	CASSLALPGGGRNYGYTF	TGTGCCAGCAGCTTAGCCCTCCCCGGTGGAGGGAGAAACTATGGCTACACCTTC
.	TRBV10-2	.	14	TRBJ2-1	CASRGGGGLDEQFF	TGCGCCAGCAGGGGGGGAGGCGGGTTGGATGAGCAGTTCTTC
.	TRBV19	.	12	TRBJ1-5	CAGGGGNQPQHF	TGTGCCGGGGGCGGAGGTAATCAGCCCCAGCATTTT
.	TRBV6-1	TRBD2	18	TRBJ2-3	CASSPYSLLAGVTDTQYF	TGTGCCAGCAGCCCCTACTCCCTACTAGCGGGAGTAACAGATACGCAGTATTTT
.	TRBV10-3	.	15	TRBJ1-2	CAISGVLPPNYGYTF	TGTGCCATCAGTGGCGTACTACCCCCTAACTATGGCTACACCTTC